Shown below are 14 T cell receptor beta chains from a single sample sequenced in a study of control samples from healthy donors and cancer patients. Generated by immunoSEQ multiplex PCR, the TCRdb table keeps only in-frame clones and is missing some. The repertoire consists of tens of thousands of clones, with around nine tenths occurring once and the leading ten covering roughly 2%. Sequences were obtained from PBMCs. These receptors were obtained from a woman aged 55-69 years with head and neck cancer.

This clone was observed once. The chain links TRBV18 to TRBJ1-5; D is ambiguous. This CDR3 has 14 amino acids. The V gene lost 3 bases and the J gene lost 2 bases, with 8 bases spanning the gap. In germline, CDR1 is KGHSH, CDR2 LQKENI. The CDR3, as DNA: TGTGCCAGCTCACCGATGGCCGGCAATCAGCCCCAGCATTTT. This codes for CASSPMAGNQPQHF.

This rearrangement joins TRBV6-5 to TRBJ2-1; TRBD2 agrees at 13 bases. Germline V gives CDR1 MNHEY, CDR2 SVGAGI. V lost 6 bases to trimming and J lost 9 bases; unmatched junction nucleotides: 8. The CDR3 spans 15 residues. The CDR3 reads CASRGTSGARGEQFF. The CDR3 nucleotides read TGTGCCAGCAGGGGGACTAGCGGGGCCCGGGGTGAGCAGTTCTTC.

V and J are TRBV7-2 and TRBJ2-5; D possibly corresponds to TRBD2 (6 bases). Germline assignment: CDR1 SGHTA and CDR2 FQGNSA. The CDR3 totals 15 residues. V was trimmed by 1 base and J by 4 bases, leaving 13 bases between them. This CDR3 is CASSLVVAGRETQYF. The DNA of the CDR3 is TGTGCCAGCAGCTTAGTTGTGGCGGGGCGAGAGACCCAGTACTTC. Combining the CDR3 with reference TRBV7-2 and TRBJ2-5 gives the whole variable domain GAGVSQSPSNKVTEKGKDVELRCDPISGHTALYWYRQSLGQGLEFLIYFQGNSAPDKSGLPSDRFSAERTGGSVSTLTIQRTQQEDSAVYLCASSLVVAGRETQYFGPGTRLLVL.

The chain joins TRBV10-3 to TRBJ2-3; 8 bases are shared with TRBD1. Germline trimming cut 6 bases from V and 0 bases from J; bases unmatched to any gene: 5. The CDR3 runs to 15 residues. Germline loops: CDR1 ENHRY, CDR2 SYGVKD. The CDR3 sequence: CAISIQGESTDTQYF. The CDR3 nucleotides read TGTGCCATCAGCATACAGGGGGAAAGCACAGATACGCAGTATTTT.

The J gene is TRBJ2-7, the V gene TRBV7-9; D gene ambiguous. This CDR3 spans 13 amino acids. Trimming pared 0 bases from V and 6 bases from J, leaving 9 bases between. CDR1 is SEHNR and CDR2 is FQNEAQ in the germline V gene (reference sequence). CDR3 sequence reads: CASSLASIPEQYF. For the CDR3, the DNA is TGTGCCAGCAGCTTAGCATCCATCCCCGAGCAGTACTTC.

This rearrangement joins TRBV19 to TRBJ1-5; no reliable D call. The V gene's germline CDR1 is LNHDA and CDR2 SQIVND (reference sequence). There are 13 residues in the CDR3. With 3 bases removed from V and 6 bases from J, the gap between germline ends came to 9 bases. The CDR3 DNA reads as TGTGCCAGTAGTATGAGTGGCCGTCAGCCCCAGCATTTT. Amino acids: CASSMSGRQPQHF. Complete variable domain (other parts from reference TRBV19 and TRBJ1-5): DGGITQSPKYLFRKEGQNVTLSCEQNLNHDAMYWYRQDPGQGLRLIYYSQIVNDFQKGDIAEGYSVSREKKESFPLTVTSAQKNPTAFYLCASSMSGRQPQHFGDGTRLSIL.

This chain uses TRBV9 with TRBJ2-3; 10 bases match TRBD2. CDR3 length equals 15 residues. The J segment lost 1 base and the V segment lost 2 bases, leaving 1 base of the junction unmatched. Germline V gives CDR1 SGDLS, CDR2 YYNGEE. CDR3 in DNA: TGTGCCAGCAGCGTTGGGACTAGCGGCACAGATACGCAGTATTTT. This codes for CASSVGTSGTDTQYF.

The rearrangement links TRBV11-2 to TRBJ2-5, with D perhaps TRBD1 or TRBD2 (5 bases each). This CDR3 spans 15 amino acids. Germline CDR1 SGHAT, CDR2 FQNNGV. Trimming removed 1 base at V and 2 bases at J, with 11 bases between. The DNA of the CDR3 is TGTGCCAGCAGCTTAGGAGGGGCGTTACAAGAGACCCAGTACTTC. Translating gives CASSLGGALQETQYF.

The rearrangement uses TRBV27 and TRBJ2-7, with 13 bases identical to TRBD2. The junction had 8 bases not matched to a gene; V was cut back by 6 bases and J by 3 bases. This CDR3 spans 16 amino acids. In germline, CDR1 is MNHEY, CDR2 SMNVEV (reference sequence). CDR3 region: CASRSPGTSGVYEQYF. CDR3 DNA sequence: TGTGCCAGCAGGTCCCCTGGGACTAGCGGGGTCTACGAGCAGTACTTC.

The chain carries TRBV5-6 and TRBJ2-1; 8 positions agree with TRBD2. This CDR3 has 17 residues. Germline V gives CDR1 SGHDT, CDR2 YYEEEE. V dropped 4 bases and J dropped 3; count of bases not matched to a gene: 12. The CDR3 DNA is TGTGCCAGCAGCCCGAAGGAGGGGACTAGGGTCTACAATGAGCAGTTCTTC. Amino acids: CASSPKEGTRVYNEQFF.

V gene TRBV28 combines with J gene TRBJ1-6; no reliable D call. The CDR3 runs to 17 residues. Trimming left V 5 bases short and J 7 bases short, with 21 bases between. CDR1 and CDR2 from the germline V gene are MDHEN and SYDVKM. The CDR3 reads CASSEQRTQAQNSPLHF. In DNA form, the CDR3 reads TGTGCCAGCAGTGAACAGAGGACGCAAGCCCAAAATTCACCCCTCCACTTT.

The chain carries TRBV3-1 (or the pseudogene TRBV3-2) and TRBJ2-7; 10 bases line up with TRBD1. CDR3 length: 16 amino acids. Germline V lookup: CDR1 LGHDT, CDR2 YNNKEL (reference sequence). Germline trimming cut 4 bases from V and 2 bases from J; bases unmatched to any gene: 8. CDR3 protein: CASSPSDRGPTYEQYF. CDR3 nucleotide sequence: TGTGCCAGCAGCCCTTCCGACAGGGGGCCAACCTACGAGCAGTACTTC.

The CDR3 reads CASSLQPNSLSSSYTGELFF. The DNA of the CDR3 is TGTGCCAGCAGCTTACAGCCGAACAGCTTATCTAGCAGTTACACCGGGGAGCTGTTTTTT. The chain uses TRBV7-6 and TRBJ2-2; TRBD2 might be the D (5 bases). V dropped 2 bases and J dropped 3 bases, with 25 bases sitting between them. The germline CDR1 and CDR2 sequences are SGHVS and FNYEAQ. This CDR3 is 20 amino acids long.

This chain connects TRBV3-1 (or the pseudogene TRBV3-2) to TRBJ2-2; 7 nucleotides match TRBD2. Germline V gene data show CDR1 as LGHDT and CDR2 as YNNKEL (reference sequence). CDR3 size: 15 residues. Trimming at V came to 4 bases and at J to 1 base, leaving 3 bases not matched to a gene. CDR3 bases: TGTGCCAGCAGCCCCGGGGGGTTGAACACCGGGGAGCTGTTTTTT. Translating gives CASSPGGLNTGELFF.